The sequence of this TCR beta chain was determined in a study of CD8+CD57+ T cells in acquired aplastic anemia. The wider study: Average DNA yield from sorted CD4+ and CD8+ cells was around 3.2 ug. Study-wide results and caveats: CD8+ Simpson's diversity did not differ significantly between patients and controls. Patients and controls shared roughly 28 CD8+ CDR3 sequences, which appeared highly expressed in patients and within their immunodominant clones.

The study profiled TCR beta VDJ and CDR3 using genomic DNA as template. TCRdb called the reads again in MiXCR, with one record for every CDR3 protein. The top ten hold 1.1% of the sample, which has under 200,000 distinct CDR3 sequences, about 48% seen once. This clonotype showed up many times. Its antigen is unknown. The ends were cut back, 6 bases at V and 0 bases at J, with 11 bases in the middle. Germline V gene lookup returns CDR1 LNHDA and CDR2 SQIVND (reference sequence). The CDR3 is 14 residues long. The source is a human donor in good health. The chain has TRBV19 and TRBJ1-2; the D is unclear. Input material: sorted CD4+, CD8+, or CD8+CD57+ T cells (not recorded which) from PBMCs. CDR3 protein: CASSGGWANYGYTF. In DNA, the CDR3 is TGTGCCAGTAGCGGTGGTTGGGCTAACTATGGCTACACCTTC.